This T cell receptor (beta chain) appears in the sequencing data of a study of blood T cell repertoires in COVID-19. The overall study: The origin of the acute and convalescent COVID-19 samples was the United States, Italy and Spain.

V lost 5 bases and J 5 bases, leaving 12 bases between the germline ends. Germline values: CDR1 SGHDN, CDR2 FVKESK. The CDR3 consists of 13 residues. Authors' data handling: For nucleated cells, counts were estimated from reference gene primer amplification. The repertoire was sequenced with immunoSEQ multiplex PCR; TCRdb's copy has only in-frame clones and lacks some. V and J calls and clone size are as listed in that table; D and trimming were resolved from the DNA. The sample has approximately 260,000 clones, approximately 83% seen once; the top ten hold 11%. The rearrangement links TRBV14 to TRBJ1-1, with unresolved D. Specimen: peripheral blood. The receptor comes from a woman aged 70-85 years with acute or convalescent COVID-19. The DNA for the CDR3 is TGTGCCAGCAGCAGAGGTCTGATGACTGAAGCTTTCTTT. Amino acid sequence: CASSRGLMTEAFF.